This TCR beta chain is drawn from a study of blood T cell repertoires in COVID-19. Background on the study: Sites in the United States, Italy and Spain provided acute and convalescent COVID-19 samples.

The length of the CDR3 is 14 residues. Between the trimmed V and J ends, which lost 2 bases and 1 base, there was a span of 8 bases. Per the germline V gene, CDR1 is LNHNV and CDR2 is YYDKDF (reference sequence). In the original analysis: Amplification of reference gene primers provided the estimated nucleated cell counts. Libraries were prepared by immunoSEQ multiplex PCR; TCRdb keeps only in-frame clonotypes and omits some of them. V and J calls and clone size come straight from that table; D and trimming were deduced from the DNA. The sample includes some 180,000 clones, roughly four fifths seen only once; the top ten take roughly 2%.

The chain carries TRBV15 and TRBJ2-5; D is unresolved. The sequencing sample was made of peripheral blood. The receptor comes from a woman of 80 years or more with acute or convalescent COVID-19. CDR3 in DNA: TGTGCCACCAGCAGATTACGGGTCCAAGAGACCCAGTACTTC. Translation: CATSRLRVQETQYF.